The sequence of this TCR beta chain was determined in a study of T-cell memory formation after mild COVID-19. The CDR3 is 13 amino acids. Per the germline V gene, CDR1 is GTSNPN and CDR2 is SVGIG (reference sequence). V was clipped by 0 bases and J by 6 bases, with 12 bases between them. TCRdb passed the 5' RACE reads through MiXCR, listing each CDR3 protein once. The data show almost 45,000 distinct CDR3 sequences, with approximately 7% seen just once and 0.65% to 0.85% held by the top ten. Sequencing used PBMCs or a T cell subset sorted from them (not recorded which). The source is an adult who had mild COVID-19 (a few samples of this study predate the infection). Cell type and time point are not known. J is TRBJ2-7 and V is TRBV30, with D tentatively TRBD1 (6 bases). DNA of the CDR3: TGTGCCTGGAGTGTACTGCCCAGGGGCGAGCAGTACTTC. As protein: CAWSVLPRGEQYF.